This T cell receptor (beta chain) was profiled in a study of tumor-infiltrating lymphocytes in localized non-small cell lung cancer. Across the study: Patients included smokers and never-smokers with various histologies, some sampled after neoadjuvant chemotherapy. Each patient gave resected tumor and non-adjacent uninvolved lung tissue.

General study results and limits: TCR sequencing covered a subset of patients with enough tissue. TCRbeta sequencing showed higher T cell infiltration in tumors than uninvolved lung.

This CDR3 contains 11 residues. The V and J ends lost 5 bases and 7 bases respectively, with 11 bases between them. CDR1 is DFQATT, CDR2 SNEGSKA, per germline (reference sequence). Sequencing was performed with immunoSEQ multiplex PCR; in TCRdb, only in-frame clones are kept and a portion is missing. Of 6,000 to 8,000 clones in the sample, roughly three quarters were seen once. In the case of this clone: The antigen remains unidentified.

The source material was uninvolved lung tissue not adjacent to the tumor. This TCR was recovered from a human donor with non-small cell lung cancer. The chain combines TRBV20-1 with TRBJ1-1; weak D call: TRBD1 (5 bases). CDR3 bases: TGCAGTGCTGGACCAAGGGGTGAAGCTTTCTTT. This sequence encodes CSAGPRGEAFF.